The 11 T cell receptor beta chains below all came from one sample that was sequenced in a study of OX40 agonist ivuxolimab in advanced cancers. Profiling relied on immunoSEQ multiplex PCR, and the TCRdb table lists in-frame clones only, not all of them. The sample records about 77,000 clones, 94% being singletons. Material: CD4+ or CD8+ T cells sorted from blood, obtained in a trial of the OX40 agonist ivuxolimab. These receptors all stem from an adult with an advanced solid tumor such as melanoma, head and neck, liver or kidney cancer.

V gene TRBV12-5 combines with J gene TRBJ2-3; TRBD1 agrees at 7 bases. Germline lookup yields CDR1 LGHNT and CDR2 FRNRAP. Germline trimming cut 1 base from V and 1 base from J; bases unmatched to any gene: 11. The CDR3 has 18 amino acids. The CDR3 nucleotides read TGTGCTAGTGGTTTGGGTCCCCTGGACAGGTGGGGCACAGATACGCAGTATTTT. The encoded protein is CASGLGPLDRWGTDTQYF.

This clone was counted once. The V call is TRBV27, the J call TRBJ2-1; 11 bases match TRBD2. The CDR3 has 14 amino acids. V lost 7 bases to trimming and J lost 7 bases; unmatched junction nucleotides: 6. Germline CDR1 reads MNHEY; CDR2 reads SMNVEV (reference sequence). The CDR3 spells CASISPSGRNEQFF. The CDR3, as DNA: TGTGCCAGCATTTCCCCTAGCGGGAGGAATGAGCAGTTCTTC.

The count of this clone is one. The chain couples TRBV7-9 to TRBJ2-7; 12 positions agree with TRBD2. J was trimmed by 2 bases and V by 5 bases; bases with no gene match: 4. The CDR3 is 15 residues long. CDR1 and CDR2 from the germline V gene are SEHNR and FQNEAQ (reference sequence). CDR3 sequence: CASSTRTSGTYEQYF. The CDR3 region has the DNA TGTGCCAGCAGCACACGGACTAGCGGGACCTACGAGCAGTACTTC.

The chain combines TRBV2 with TRBJ1-6; a weak D match, TRBD1 (6 bases). Germline assignment: CDR1 SNHLY and CDR2 FYNNEI. V was shortened by 10 bases and J by 6 bases, with 10 bases between the two germline ends. The CDR3 sequence is 12 residues long. CDR3 sequence reads: CATLDSNSPLHF. Here the CDR3 DNA reads TGTGCCACCCTGGACAGTAATTCACCCCTCCACTTT. Full variable domain (rest looked up from reference TRBV2 and TRBJ1-6): EPEVTQTPSHQVTQMGQEVILRCVPISNHLYFYWYRQILGQKVEFLVSFYNNEISEKSEIFDDQFSVERPDGSNFTLKIRSTKLEDSAMYFCATLDSNSPLHFGNGTRLTVT.

This chain connects TRBV19 to TRBJ2-7, with 7 bases aligning to TRBD1. The CDR3 covers 14 residues. V lost 7 bases and J lost 3; bases outside the gene matches: 9. Germline V lookup: CDR1 LNHDA, CDR2 SQIVND (reference sequence). This CDR3 is CASTPGQSNYEQYF. The CDR3 DNA is TGTGCCAGTACCCCGGGACAGTCTAACTACGAGCAGTACTTC.

The gene calls are TRBV19 and TRBJ2-1; TRBD1 might be the D (6 bases). Looked up from germline, CDR1 is LNHDA and CDR2 is SQIVND (reference sequence). This CDR3 contains 14 residues. Trimming stripped 7 bases from V and 10 bases from J, with 20 bases between. The CDR3 loop is CASNPSTGEREQFF. The CDR3 DNA is TGTGCCAGTAACCCGTCGACAGGAGAGCGCGAGCAGTTCTTC.

V gene TRBV4-1 combines with J gene TRBJ2-7; D perhaps matches TRBD2 (5 bases). The germline V gene encodes CDR1 MGHRA and CDR2 YSYEKL. The V end was cut by 1 base, the J end by 9 bases, with 19 bases between. This CDR3 spans 15 amino acids. The CDR3: CASSQGRGALVSQYF. The CDR3 nucleotides are TGCGCCAGCAGCCAAGGTCGGGGAGCGTTAGTATCGCAGTACTTC.

The chain links TRBV6-5 to TRBJ1-6; the D gene is possibly TRBD1 (6 bases). The germline V gene encodes CDR1 MNHEY and CDR2 SVGAGI. The CDR3 is 14 amino acids. V shed 8 bases and J shed 7 bases, with 15 bases lying between them. CDR3 DNA: TGTGCCAGCCGCCAACAGGGTCCGAATTCACCCCTCCACTTT. It encodes CASRQQGPNSPLHF.

V usage is TRBV5-4 and J usage is TRBJ1-1, with a tentative D call TRBD1 (5 bases). The ends were cut back, 2 bases at V and 3 bases at J, with 11 bases in the middle. Germline CDR1 is SGHNT and CDR2 is YYREEE (reference sequence). CDR3 length: 14 residues. CDR3 sequence: CASSLWGADTEAFF. The CDR3 DNA follows: TGTGCCAGCAGCTTATGGGGCGCGGACACTGAAGCTTTCTTT.

The CDR3 DNA is TGCGCCAGCAGTAGTCCCACCTACAATGAGCAGTTCTTC. It encodes CASSSPTYNEQFF. The gene calls are TRBV5-1 and TRBJ2-1; D call uncertain. The CDR3 length is 13 residues. Germline V gene sequence: CDR1 SGHRS, CDR2 YFSETQ. V lost 5 bases and J 2 bases, leaving 8 bases between the germline ends.

V and J are TRBV6-5 and TRBJ2-7; D may be TRBD1 or TRBD2 (5 bases each). V lost 0 bases and J 3 bases, leaving 12 bases between the germline ends. Germline-derived CDR1 and CDR2 are MNHEY and SVGAGI. CDR3 length: 15 residues. The CDR3, as DNA: TGTGCCAGCAGTTACTCCGGGGCGGGTGACTACGAGCAGTACTTC. Translated: CASSYSGAGDYEQYF.